This paragraph covers one T cell receptor (beta chain) sequence. Its specificity is unknown. The data stem from a study of molecular identifiers for immune sequencing clone quantification. Study-level findings and limits: Clones above 20 RNA copies contained over 98% of effector molecules but under 1% of naive ones.

Using its own MiXCR run on the PCR reads, TCRdb lists one record per CDR3 protein. Among 100,000 or so distinct CDR3 sequences, roughly 38% were seen once, and the ten largest hold approximately 4%. Naive CD8 libraries were made from about 19,000 to 1,100,000 sorted cells, and they used 10%, 30% or 50% RNA. With V trimmed by 7 bases and J by 3 bases, 6 bases remained unmatched. Germline CDR1 MDHEN, CDR2 SYDVKM. There are 13 residues in the CDR3. This chain uses TRBV28 with TRBJ2-7, with 7 bases fitting TRBD2. The TCR originated in a human donor in good health. Some libraries in this study had Jurkat cell RNA spiked in. The sequencing input was naive CD8+ T cells from blood, with Jurkat cell RNA spiked in. Subset reported: FACS-sorted CD8+CD4-CCR7+CD45RA+ naive T cells. The CDR3 DNA sequence: TGTGCCAGCACCTATGGGGGGGTCTACGAGCAGTACTTC. It is translated as CASTYGGVYEQYF.